In its sample, the clone carrying this TCR beta chain was seen a few times. No antigen is known for it. With 1 base removed from V and 7 bases from J, the gap between germline ends came to 21 bases. The V gene's germline CDR1 is LNHDA and CDR2 SQIVND (reference sequence). The CDR3 loop spans 17 amino acids. This entry is derived from a study of shared clonotypes between healthy human individuals. Study results and caveats: Between a handful of donors, naive CD4 clonotypes were shared at a level of about 5%.

Sequenced by immunoSEQ multiplex PCR; TCRdb stores in-frame clones only, minus some. Of 2 million to 2.5 million clones in the sample, 90% to 95% are singletons; the top ten hold under 0.15%. This chain joins TRBV19 and TRBJ2-3, with a possible D match to TRBD2 (7 bases). The sample taken for sequencing was naive CD4+ T cells sorted from blood. As for subset: CD45RA+ positively selected. This receptor was obtained from a man aged 18 to 30 in good health. CDR3 sequence (DNA): TGTGCCAGTAGTATAGGGTCGGGGGGCACCCAGAGATATACGCAGTATTTT. Amino acid sequence: CASSIGSGGTQRYTQYF.